A single sample is the source of the 21 T cell receptor beta chains below, sequenced in a study of blood T cell repertoires in COVID-19. Sequenced by immunoSEQ multiplex PCR; TCRdb stores in-frame clones only, minus some. The sample yields roughly 500,000 clones, 70% to 90% seen once. The specimen sequenced was peripheral blood. The origin of the receptors is a human donor in a cohort sampled during active COVID-19.

The V and J genes are TRBV9 and TRBJ1-3; the D is unclear. Germline V CDR1 and CDR2: SGDLS, YYNGEE. This CDR3 is 14 amino acids long. The germline V and J ends were trimmed by 4 bases and 3 bases, with 11 bases remaining between them. The CDR3 sequence: CASSRGGDGNTIYF. Written as DNA, the CDR3 is TGTGCCAGCAGCCGGGGAGGAGATGGAAACACCATATATTTT.

The gene calls are TRBV30 and TRBJ1-5, with 7 positions matching TRBD1. The CDR3 is 15 residues long. V dropped 4 bases and J dropped 4; count of bases not matched to a gene: 10. Looked up from germline, CDR1 is GTSNPN and CDR2 is SVGIG (reference sequence). CDR3 sequence (DNA): TGTGCCTGGACCCCTACGACAGGGATAAATCAGCCCCAGCATTTT. Amino acid sequence: CAWTPTTGINQPQHF. Filled out from reference TRBV30 and TRBJ1-5, the complete variable domain reads SQTIHQWPATLVQPVGSPLSLECTVEGTSNPNLYWYRQAAGRGLQLLFYSVGIGQISSEVPQNLSASRPQDRQFILSSKKLLLSDSGFYLCAWTPTTGINQPQHFGDGTRLSIL.

This rearrangement joins TRBV28 to TRBJ1-1, with 7 bases lining up with TRBD1. Germline-derived CDR1 and CDR2 are MDHEN and SYDVKM. V dropped 8 bases and J dropped 0; count of bases not matched to a gene: 15. This CDR3 has 17 residues. The DNA of the CDR3 is TGTGCCAGCTACTCGGAGTCGGCAGGGGGATTGAACACTGAAGCTTTCTTT. Translating gives CASYSESAGGLNTEAFF.

The gene calls are TRBV6-5 and TRBJ1-3; the match to TRBD1 covers 10 bases. This CDR3 contains 15 residues. The J segment lost 2 bases and the V segment lost 7 bases, leaving 5 bases of the junction unmatched. CDR1 and CDR2 from the germline V gene are MNHEY and SVGAGI. The chain's CDR3 is CASTSGTGAGNTIYF. CDR3 nucleotide sequence: TGTGCCAGCACCTCCGGGACAGGGGCTGGAAACACCATATATTTT.

The V gene is TRBV5-8, the J gene TRBJ1-2; a weak D match, TRBD1 (6 bases). The CDR3 runs to 14 residues. Germline CDR1 SGHTS, CDR2 YDEGEE. V gave up 4 bases and J gave up 4 bases, with 14 bases separating them. The CDR3 protein is CASSASQGSYGYTF. Written as DNA, the CDR3 is TGTGCCAGCAGCGCCTCCCAGGGGTCCTATGGCTACACCTTC.

Comment on this clone: The sample holds other DNA sequences that translate to the same CDR3. The CDR3 loop reads CASSYQGYEQYF. CDR3 bases: TGTGCCAGCAGTTACCAGGGGTACGAGCAGTACTTC. The rearrangement links TRBV6-2 or TRBV6-3 to TRBJ2-7; D possibly corresponds to TRBD1 (6 bases). Trimming left V 2 bases short and J 4 bases short, with 6 bases between. Germline lookup yields CDR1 MNHEY and CDR2 SVGEGT. The CDR3 runs to 12 residues.

The chain is built from TRBV30 and TRBJ2-1; 10 bases are shared with TRBD2. CDR3 size: 14 residues. With V trimmed by 3 bases and J by 10 bases, 9 bases remained unmatched. The germline V gene encodes CDR1 GTSNPN and CDR2 SVGIG (reference sequence). CDR3 in DNA: TGTGCCTGGAGCCCTAGCGGGAGTGAGACGGAGCAGTTCTTC. Its translation is CAWSPSGSETEQFF.

The CDR3, as DNA: TGTGCCAGTAGTATGGGGCAGGGGCCCATCCTCTACAATGAGCAGTTCTTC. Its translation: CASSMGQGPILYNEQFF. The chain carries TRBV19 and TRBJ2-1, with D possibly TRBD1 on 6 matching bases. V was cut by 3 bases and J by 3 bases, with 18 bases left in between. Germline V gene lookup returns CDR1 LNHDA and CDR2 SQIVND (reference sequence). This CDR3 comprises 17 residues.

This clone appeared a few times. This chain links TRBV3-1 (or the pseudogene TRBV3-2) with TRBJ1-6; the D is unclear. The CDR3 totals 14 residues. The V end was cut by 4 bases, the J end by 10 bases, with 14 bases between. From germline, CDR1 is LGHDT and CDR2 YNNKEL (reference sequence). The CDR3 here is CASSPGMEKSPLHF. The CDR3 DNA reads as TGTGCCAGCAGCCCGGGGATGGAGAAATCACCCCTCCACTTT.

The genes are TRBV19 and TRBJ1-5, with TRBD1 matching over 8 bases. The junction had 7 bases not matched to a gene; V was cut back by 4 bases and J by 2 bases. Germline V gene lookup returns CDR1 LNHDA and CDR2 SQIVND (reference sequence). There are 16 residues in the CDR3. The chain's CDR3 is CASSRQGWYGNQPQHF. Here the CDR3 DNA reads TGTGCCAGTAGTAGACAGGGGTGGTACGGCAATCAGCCCCAGCATTTT.

The chain employs TRBV10-1 and TRBJ1-6, with D hard to call. Germline CDR1 is WNHNN and CDR2 is SYGVQD (reference sequence). The CDR3 length is 13 residues. The V and J ends lost 4 bases and 10 bases respectively, with 11 bases between them. The CDR3 reads CASSGALGSPLHF. The CDR3 nucleotides are TGCGCCAGCAGTGGGGCCCTGGGCTCACCCCTCCACTTT.

In this sample, this clone turned up once. J is TRBJ2-1 and V is TRBV28; 12 nucleotides agree with TRBD2. The CDR3 totals 16 residues. CDR1 and CDR2 from the germline V gene are MDHEN and SYDVKM. Trimming took 5 bases from V and 6 from J; bases not matched to a gene: 8. The CDR3 region is CASSRPLAGGRNEQFF. CDR3 coding DNA: TGTGCCAGCAGTCGCCCGCTAGCGGGAGGGCGCAATGAGCAGTTCTTC.

This chain links TRBV6-1 with TRBJ2-7; no reliable D call. The CDR3 sequence is 15 residues long. CDR1 MNHNS and CDR2 SASEGT come from the germline V gene. Deletions cut 1 base from V and 2 bases from J, with 12 bases between. The chain's CDR3 is CASSEEARAPYEQYF. The CDR3 DNA is TGTGCCAGCAGTGAAGAGGCCAGAGCGCCCTACGAGCAGTACTTC.

This chain joins TRBV4-1 and TRBJ2-7, with no clear D. This CDR3 has 15 residues. Germline CDR1 and CDR2: MGHRA and YSYEKL. V lost 2 bases and J lost 0, with 11 bases in between. CDR3 bases: TGCGCCAGCAGCCAACCGGGTTCTAACTCCTACGAGCAGTACTTC. Protein sequence: CASSQPGSNSYEQYF.

The chain employs TRBV30 and TRBJ2-7, with a weak D call TRBD2 (5 bases). Germline CDR1 and CDR2: GTSNPN and SVGIG (reference sequence). Trimming took 0 bases from V and 4 from J, leaving 22 bases between them. This CDR3 has 17 residues. CDR3 nucleotide sequence: TGTGCCTGGAGTGTAGTTGCGGGCTCGGCGGGTTTTTACGAGCAGTACTTC. This translates into CAWSVVAGSAGFYEQYF.

This chain links TRBV10-3 with TRBJ1-6, with TRBD1 as a possible D gene (6 bases). The CDR3 consists of 15 residues. Trimming left V 0 bases short and J 6 bases short, with 9 bases between. The V gene's germline CDR1 is ENHRY and CDR2 SYGVKD. The CDR3 region is CAISESGRGNSPLHF. DNA for the CDR3: TGTGCCATCAGTGAGTCGGGCAGGGGTAATTCACCCCTCCACTTT.

This clone was detected only once. J is TRBJ1-5 and V is TRBV7-2; the match to TRBD1 covers 8 bases. Germline V lookup: CDR1 SGHTA, CDR2 FQGNSA. The CDR3 covers 14 residues. With V trimmed by 4 bases and J by 4 bases, 3 bases remained unmatched. This CDR3 is CASSSTGVNQPQHF. In DNA, the CDR3 is TGTGCCAGCAGCTCGACAGGGGTGAATCAGCCCCAGCATTTT.

This chain joins TRBV7-2 and TRBJ2-1; 7 bases line up with TRBD2. The CDR3 totals 16 residues. The junction had 9 bases not matched to a gene; V was cut back by 2 bases and J by 5 bases. CDR1 is SGHTA, CDR2 FQGNSA, per germline. The CDR3 spells CASSLTPGTTNNEQFF. CDR3 DNA: TGTGCCAGCAGCTTAACCCCCGGGACTACCAACAATGAGCAGTTCTTC.

The chain links TRBV4-3 to TRBJ2-3; D is perhaps TRBD1 (6 bases). Germline CDR1 is LGHNA and CDR2 is YSLEER. V was clipped by 4 bases and J by 4 bases, with 9 bases between them. This CDR3 region has 13 residues. Here the CDR3 DNA reads TGCGCCAGCAGCCCAAAGGGGGCAGATACGCAGTATTTT. It specifies CASSPKGADTQYF.

The count of this clone is one. The chain combines TRBV19 with TRBJ2-7, with 7 positions matching TRBD2. Germline values: CDR1 LNHDA, CDR2 SQIVND (reference sequence). V shed 8 bases, J shed 1 base, and the junction held 11 bases outside the gene matches. This CDR3 comprises 15 residues. In DNA form, the CDR3 reads TGTGCCAGTGAAAGGGGCGGGAGTGGATCCTACGAGCAGTACTTC. Encoded protein: CASERGGSGSYEQYF. The complete variable domain, with remaining parts taken from reference TRBV19 and TRBJ2-7, reads DGGITQSPKYLFRKEGQNVTLSCEQNLNHDAMYWYRQDPGQGLRLIYYSQIVNDFQKGDIAEGYSVSREKKESFPLTVTSAQKNPTAFYLCASERGGSGSYEQYFGPGTRLTVT.

The V and J genes are TRBV19 and TRBJ1-6, with TRBD1 matching 7 bases. Unmatched junction bases numbered 8, after V lost 5 bases and J lost 10 bases. The germline CDR1 and CDR2 sequences are LNHDA and SQIVND (reference sequence). The CDR3 is made up of 14 amino acids. The CDR3, as DNA: TGTGCCAGTAGTTCCGGGACAGAGAACTCACCCCTCCACTTT. Translation: CASSSGTENSPLHF.